The present entry profiles one T cell receptor (beta chain) with its context. This sample is part of a study of T-cell reconstitution after alpha-beta-depleted transplantation in children. The germline gives CDR1 SGHRS, CDR2 YFSETQ. The CDR3 is 16 amino acids. J was trimmed by 1 base and V by 1 base; bases with no gene match: 5. TCRbeta library construction was performed incorporating unique molecular identifiers. TCRdb recomputed calls from the PCR reads with MiXCR, one row per CDR3 protein. The sample has 300,000 to 400,000 distinct CDR3 sequences; about an eighth are singletons. The sequence derives from a human donor who donated a stem cell graft to a child with Fanconi anemia. This chain joins TRBV5-1 and TRBJ2-5, with TRBD2 matching 9 bases. Source: PBMCs, taken from the stem cell graft. CDR3 sequence: CASSLQPTSGQETQYF. The CDR3 DNA reads as TGCGCCAGCAGCTTGCAACCGACTAGCGGCCAAGAGACCCAGTACTTC.